Included here is one T cell receptor (beta chain) sequence, with context. Antigen: not known. This CDR3 contains 15 residues. Germline CDR1 reads LNHDA; CDR2 reads SQIVND (reference sequence). Trimming removed 1 base at V and 0 bases at J, with 10 bases between. This entry belongs to a study of graft-versus-host responses after intestinal transplantation. About the research overall: Transplants were multivisceral, liver-intestinal, or isolated intestinal. Every one of the recipients received anti-thymocyte globulin induction and afterwards took tacrolimus and steroids for roughly 3 years. Study-level findings and limits: Early post-transplant HvG declines tracked with peak circulating GvH clone levels.

Method: immunoSEQ multiplex PCR; TCRdb's copy keeps in-frame clones and lacks some. Of approximately 89,000 clones listed, approximately 90% are singletons. The chain couples TRBV19 to TRBJ2-7; D perhaps matches TRBD2 (5 bases). This clonotype was obtained from a human patient who received an intestinal transplant, so some T cells may come from the graft donor. Material: PBMCs, obtained 450 to 480 days after intestinal transplant. CDR3 nucleotide sequence: TGTGCCAGTAGTATAGTTTTGGGGAGCTCCTACGAGCAGTACTTC. As protein: CASSIVLGSSYEQYF.